This T cell receptor (beta chain) was obtained from a study of cytotoxic CD8 clonotypes in ibrutinib-treated CLL. General study results and limits: Public clonotypes, found uncommonly, either contracted or stayed stable on treatment. Clonality went up at ibrutinib response and then declined back toward baseline at progression. Sustained-remission and progressing patients diverged in sampling times.

In the case of this clone: Its specificity is not known.

Sequencing was performed with immunoSEQ multiplex PCR; in TCRdb, only in-frame clones are kept and a portion is missing. This sample has some 150,000 clones, with roughly three quarters found just once. The CDR3 has 15 residues. V was shortened by 0 bases and J by 5 bases, with 14 bases between the two germline ends. Germline CDR1 SEHNR, CDR2 FQNEAQ (reference sequence). The sequence came from a human donor with chronic lymphocytic leukemia. Sample: PBMCs, taken after 24 months of ibrutinib treatment. The rearrangement links TRBV7-9 to TRBJ2-7; D gene ambiguous. CDR3 sequence (DNA): TGTGCCAGCAGCTTAGCGGGCCCATCTCGGGACGAGCAGTACTTC. Translated: CASSLAGPSRDEQYF.